Listed here are 3 T cell receptor beta chains from one sample, sequenced in a study of shared clonotypes between healthy human individuals (dated by TCRdb to the early 2020s). The library was produced with the immunoSEQ multiplex PCR assay. Held by TCRdb, this immuneACCESS table contains in-frame sequences only and omits some clones. Under half of the omission traces to an unresolved V gene where checked; the cause of the rest is unknown. Within this sample are 2 million to 2.5 million clones, with approximately 94% of them counted one time only. Clones ranked in the top ten supply roughly 0.13% of the sample. Sequences were obtained from naive CD4+ T cells sorted from blood. The cell subset or site label corresponds to: CD45RA+ positively selected. The receptors shown here come from a man younger than 35 in good health.

The chain is built from TRBV2 and TRBJ2-3; no reliable D call. V was clipped by 10 bases and J by 2 bases, with 10 bases between them. Germline values: CDR1 SNHLY, CDR2 FYNNEI. This CDR3 has 12 residues. The CDR3 reads CANSGPTDTQYF. DNA of the CDR3: TGTGCCAATTCAGGACCCACAGATACGCAGTATTTT.

The chain recombines TRBV7-3 with TRBJ1-1; D might be TRBD1 (6 bases). V lost 5 bases and J lost 1, with 14 bases in between. Germline-derived CDR1 and CDR2 are SGHTA and FQGTGA. The CDR3 has 15 residues. The CDR3 loop is CASSPTGLGNTEAFF. CDR3 sequence (DNA): TGTGCCAGCAGCCCAACAGGGTTAGGGAACACTGAAGCTTTCTTT. Using reference TRBV7-3 and TRBJ1-1 for the parts outside the CDR3, the full variable domain is GAGVSQTPSNKVTEKGKYVELRCDPISGHTALYWYRQSLGQGPEFLIYFQGTGAADDSGLPNDRFFAVRPEGSVSTLKIQRTERGDSAVYLCASSPTGLGNTEAFFGQGTRLTVV.

This chain links TRBV7-9 with TRBJ2-7; D might be TRBD1 (5 bases). V was cut by 5 bases and J by 0 bases, with 14 bases left in between. The CDR3 is 15 amino acids. Germline V gene data show CDR1 as SEHNR and CDR2 as FQNEAQ (reference sequence). Written as DNA, the CDR3 is TGTGCCAGCAGCACAACCCAGGGTAGCTCCTACGAGCAGTACTTC. Translation gives CASSTTQGSSYEQYF. The full variable domain, in which reference TRBV7-9 and TRBJ2-7 provide the parts outside the CDR3, is DTGVSQNPRHKITKRGQNVTFRCDPISEHNRLYWYRQTLGQGPEFLTYFQNEAQLEKSRLLSDRFSAERPKGSFSTLEIQRTEQGDSAMYLCASSTTQGSSYEQYFGPGTRLTVT.